These 31 T cell receptor beta chains share one sample of origin, sequenced in a study of control samples from healthy donors and cancer patients. Sequencing used immunoSEQ multiplex PCR; TCRdb keeps in-frame clones, though not all of them. In the table there are under 200,000 clones, about 94% of which are singletons. The sequenced material came from PBMCs. These receptors were taken from a man in his fifties or sixties with colorectal cancer.

The chain has TRBV5-8 and TRBJ1-5, with a possible D match to TRBD1 (5 bases). Germline lookup yields CDR1 SGHTS and CDR2 YDEGEE. V dropped 0 bases and J dropped 0 bases, with 7 bases sitting between them. CDR3 length equals 15 residues. DNA for the CDR3: TGTGCCAGCAGCTTGGACAGGATTAGCAATCAGCCCCAGCATTTT. It encodes CASSLDRISNQPQHF.

The V call is TRBV6-5, the J call TRBJ2-7; D unclear. V lost 6 bases and J lost 3, with 9 bases in between. The CDR3 length is 12 residues. Per the germline V gene, CDR1 is MNHEY and CDR2 is SVGAGI. The CDR3 DNA reads as TGTGCCAGCAGGGTCGACATCTACGAGCAGTACTTC. Amino acid sequence: CASRVDIYEQYF.

This rearrangement joins TRBV9 to TRBJ2-1; the match to TRBD2 covers 13 bases. Germline assignment: CDR1 SGDLS and CDR2 YYNGEE. The CDR3 is 15 amino acids. After removal of 3 bases from V and 6 bases from J, the junction contained 3 bases not matched to a gene. The CDR3 nucleotides are TGTGCCAGCAGCGGACTAGCGGGGGGCCTCAATGAGCAGTTCTTC. It codes for CASSGLAGGLNEQFF.

The V gene is TRBV7-6, the J gene TRBJ1-2; TRBD1 agrees at 8 bases. The CDR3 totals 14 residues. The V gene end was trimmed by 5 bases and the J gene end by 4 bases; junction bases not matched to a gene: 6. Germline V CDR1 and CDR2: SGHVS, FNYEAQ. In DNA, the CDR3 is TGTGCCAGCAGCCTTGGACAGGGTCCCTATGGCTACACCTTC. Its protein product is CASSLGQGPYGYTF.

The chain recombines TRBV10-3 with TRBJ1-1, with TRBD1 matching 9 bases. The V segment lost 4 bases and the J segment 7 bases; nucleotides outside the gene matches: 10. Germline assignment: CDR1 ENHRY and CDR2 SYGVKD. This CDR3 is 15 amino acids long. The CDR3 DNA follows: TGTGCCATCAGTGGCTTCGGGACAGGGAGCGGTGAAGCTTTCTTT. Translation gives CAISGFGTGSGEAFF.

The V call is TRBV19, the J call TRBJ1-2; 7 positions match TRBD1. There are 14 residues in the CDR3. CDR1 LNHDA and CDR2 SQIVND come from the germline V gene (reference sequence). The V segment lost 5 bases and the J segment 8 bases; nucleotides outside the gene matches: 11. The CDR3 bases are TGTGCCAGTAGTTCCGGGGACAGCCTCGGCGGCTACACCTTC. The encoded protein is CASSSGDSLGGYTF.

This chain joins TRBV15 and TRBJ2-7; a possible D gene is TRBD1 (5 bases). Germline CDR1 reads LNHNV; CDR2 reads YYDKDF (reference sequence). This CDR3 has 14 residues. V lost 2 bases to trimming and J lost 2 bases, with 10 bases between them. DNA of the CDR3: TGTGCCACCAGCAGATCCGACAGCCCCTACGAGCAGTACTTC. Its translation: CATSRSDSPYEQYF.

The rearrangement links TRBV30 to TRBJ2-3; D gene uncertain. The CDR3 runs 13 residues. Germline V gene sequence: CDR1 GTSNPN, CDR2 SVGIG (reference sequence). V lost 3 bases to trimming and J lost 1 base, with 8 bases between them. The CDR3 sequence is CAWRDTGTDTQYF. CDR3 DNA: TGTGCCTGGAGAGACACGGGCACAGATACGCAGTATTTT.

The chain is built from TRBV24-1 and TRBJ1-2; TRBD1 matches at 10 bases. V shed 3 bases and J 4 bases; nucleotides not matched to a gene: 10. Per the germline V gene, CDR1 is KGHDR and CDR2 is SFDVKD. This CDR3 has 17 residues. CDR3 in amino acids: CATSDGSGTGAFYGYTF. The CDR3 coding sequence is TGTGCCACCAGTGATGGATCCGGGACAGGGGCATTCTATGGCTACACCTTC.

V usage is TRBV5-5 and J usage is TRBJ1-5, with a tentative D call TRBD1 (5 bases). Trimming removed 6 bases from V and 3 bases from J, with 13 bases in between. CDR3 length: 14 amino acids. Germline V gives CDR1 SGHKS, CDR2 YYEKEE (reference sequence). For the CDR3, the DNA is TGTGCCAGCAATGTGGGGGGAAACAATCAGCCCCAGCATTTT. This gives the protein CASNVGGNNQPQHF.

Comment on this clone: The sample carries other DNA sequences with the same CDR3. The CDR3 DNA reads as TGTGCCAGCAGCCAAGCGGGACAGGGTAATCAGCCCCAGCATTTT. Translating gives CASSQAGQGNQPQHF. The V and J genes are TRBV3-1 (or the pseudogene TRBV3-2) and TRBJ1-5; 9 bases line up with TRBD1. Germline V lookup: CDR1 LGHDT, CDR2 YNNKEL (reference sequence). J lost 4 bases, V lost 1 base, and 2 bases had no gene match. The CDR3 spans 15 residues.

The chain uses TRBV27 and TRBJ2-2, with 8 positions matching TRBD1. CDR3 size: 17 residues. Germline V gene sequence: CDR1 MNHEY, CDR2 SMNVEV (reference sequence). With V trimmed by 2 bases and J by 1 base, 6 bases remained unmatched. The CDR3 nucleotides are TGTGCCAGCAGTTTAAAAGGACAGGGACAGAACACCGGGGAGCTGTTTTTT. Its protein is CASSLKGQGQNTGELFF.

The gene calls are TRBV6-6 and TRBJ1-6; no definite D call. V was shortened by 0 bases and J by 14 bases, with 8 bases between the two germline ends. The CDR3 has 12 amino acids. Germline V gives CDR1 MNHNY, CDR2 SVGAGI (reference sequence). Written as DNA, the CDR3 is TGTGCCAGCAGTTACTCGCCGTCCGCCCTCCACTTT. Translating gives CASSYSPSALHF.

The chain links TRBV28 to TRBJ2-7; the D gene is possibly TRBD2 (5 bases). Germline lookup yields CDR1 MDHEN and CDR2 SYDVKM. The CDR3 totals 15 residues. V lost 5 bases and J 3 bases, leaving 17 bases between the germline ends. Written as DNA, the CDR3 is TGTGCCAGCAGTCCAACCGACGGGATCCTCTACGAGCAGTACTTC. Its protein product is CASSPTDGILYEQYF.

J is TRBJ2-7 and V is TRBV19; 12 bases are shared with TRBD1. CDR1 LNHDA and CDR2 SQIVND come from the germline V gene (reference sequence). There are 17 residues in the CDR3. The V segment lost 8 bases and the J segment 5 bases; nucleotides outside the gene matches: 16. The DNA of the CDR3 is TGTGCCAGTTCGTGGGGGTTCCGGGACAGGGGGCCAGACGAGCAGTACTTC. Protein: CASSWGFRDRGPDEQYF.

The chain is built from TRBV30 and TRBJ1-3; D gene unclear. The germline gives CDR1 GTSNPN, CDR2 SVGIG (reference sequence). The V gene lost 2 bases and the J gene lost 10 bases, with 18 bases spanning the gap. There are 14 residues in the CDR3. CDR3 sequence: CAWSPISPPETIYF. The CDR3 bases are TGTGCCTGGAGTCCGATATCCCCTCCGGAAACCATATATTTT.

The rearrangement uses TRBV19 and TRBJ1-2; TRBD1 is a possible D gene (5 bases). This CDR3 spans 13 amino acids. Between the trimmed V and J ends, which lost 5 bases and 3 bases, there was a span of 10 bases. The germline V gene encodes CDR1 LNHDA and CDR2 SQIVND (reference sequence). Here the CDR3 reads CASSVTDYYGYTF. DNA of the CDR3: TGTGCCAGTAGTGTGACAGACTACTATGGCTACACCTTC. Drawing the rest from reference TRBV19 and TRBJ1-2, the complete variable domain is DGGITQSPKYLFRKEGQNVTLSCEQNLNHDAMYWYRQDPGQGLRLIYYSQIVNDFQKGDIAEGYSVSREKKESFPLTVTSAQKNPTAFYLCASSVTDYYGYTFGSGTRLTVV.

The chain employs TRBV19 and TRBJ2-3; maybe TRBD1 (6 bases). Germline V lookup: CDR1 LNHDA, CDR2 SQIVND (reference sequence). V was clipped by 1 base and J by 1 base, with 9 bases between them. This CDR3 region has 15 residues. The CDR3 reads CASSIARGRTDTQYF. CDR3 coding DNA: TGTGCCAGTAGTATAGCCAGGGGACGCACAGATACGCAGTATTTT. Full variable domain (remainder filled in from reference TRBV19 and TRBJ2-3): DGGITQSPKYLFRKEGQNVTLSCEQNLNHDAMYWYRQDPGQGLRLIYYSQIVNDFQKGDIAEGYSVSREKKESFPLTVTSAQKNPTAFYLCASSIARGRTDTQYFGPGTRLTVL.

The CDR3 protein is CASRSTYQETQYF. CDR3 in DNA: TGTGCCAGCAGGTCGACTTACCAAGAGACCCAGTACTTC. The chain uses TRBV6-5 and TRBJ2-5; D remains ambiguous. Trimming cost V 6 bases and J 0 bases, with 8 bases left between them. This CDR3 spans 13 amino acids. Germline V gene lookup returns CDR1 MNHEY and CDR2 SVGAGI.

This chain links TRBV7-2 with TRBJ1-4; D may be TRBD1 (6 bases). CDR1 and CDR2 (germline): SGHTA, FQGNSA. V lost 4 bases and J lost 0, with 9 bases in between. The CDR3 has 15 amino acids. CDR3 nucleotide sequence: TGTGCCAGCAGCTCAAGGACAGCAACTAATGAAAAACTGTTTTTT. This translates into CASSSRTATNEKLFF.

The chain links TRBV11-2 to TRBJ1-2; 10 bases match TRBD1. Per the germline V gene, CDR1 is SGHAT and CDR2 is FQNNGV. The CDR3 has 17 amino acids. The trim removed 4 bases at V and 4 bases at J, leaving 12 bases unmatched. The CDR3, as DNA: TGTGCCAGCAGCTCGAGGCGACAGGGGGCGTTCGGCTATGGCTACACCTTC. It codes for CASSSRRQGAFGYGYTF.

The V gene is TRBV14, the J gene TRBJ1-6; D is undetermined. Trimming removed 3 bases from V and 6 bases from J, with 15 bases in between. Germline V gene lookup returns CDR1 SGHDN and CDR2 FVKESK. The CDR3 length is 16 residues. CDR3 protein: CASSHQAGPPNSPLHF. Written as DNA, the CDR3 is TGTGCCAGCAGCCACCAGGCCGGACCCCCTAATTCACCCCTCCACTTT.

The genes are TRBV7-9 and TRBJ1-4; possibly TRBD1 for D (6 bases). Germline CDR1 SEHNR, CDR2 FQNEAQ (reference sequence). The V end was cut by 5 bases, the J end by 0 bases, with 13 bases between. This CDR3 is built from 16 residues. The CDR3 is CASSPLGGPTNEKLFF. Here the CDR3 DNA reads TGTGCCAGCAGCCCCCTCGGGGGGCCAACTAATGAAAAACTGTTTTTT.

This chain uses TRBV3-1 (or the pseudogene TRBV3-2) with TRBJ1-2; a possible D gene is TRBD1 (5 bases). This CDR3 has 12 residues. Germline lookup yields CDR1 LGHDT and CDR2 YNNKEL (reference sequence). V lost 9 bases and J lost 5, with 13 bases in between. The CDR3 is CASGTGKYGYTF. Here the CDR3 DNA reads TGTGCCAGTGGGACGGGGAAGTATGGCTACACCTTC.

This clone was observed once. V is TRBV7-8 and J is TRBJ2-7, with 8 bases lining up with TRBD1. Germline V gives CDR1 SGHVS, CDR2 FQNEAQ. CDR3 size: 15 residues. Trimming took 3 bases from V and 2 from J; bases not matched to a gene: 6. The CDR3 DNA reads TGTGCCAGCAGCTTGAACAGGGGGGAGGCCTACGAGCAGTACTTC. It yields the protein CASSLNRGEAYEQYF. Looking up the rest from reference TRBV7-8 and TRBJ2-7 gives the full variable domain: GAGVSQSPRYKVAKRGQDVALRCDPISGHVSLFWYQQALGQGPEFLTYFQNEAQLDKSGLPSDRFFAERPEGSVSTLKIQRTQQEDSAVYLCASSLNRGEAYEQYFGPGTRLTVT.

The rearrangement links TRBV27 to TRBJ1-2; TRBD1 matches at 9 bases. V trimming: 6 bases; J trimming: 4 bases; junction bases outside the gene matches: 6. The CDR3 runs 14 residues. The germline CDR1 and CDR2 sequences are MNHEY and SMNVEV (reference sequence). This chain's CDR3 is CASRGTGWAYGYTF. As DNA, the CDR3 is TGTGCCAGCAGGGGGACAGGGTGGGCCTATGGCTACACCTTC.

This chain uses TRBV6-2 or TRBV6-3 with TRBJ2-7; 11 nucleotides line up with TRBD1. V shed 0 bases and J 4 bases; nucleotides not matched to a gene: 5. The germline V gene encodes CDR1 MNHEY and CDR2 SVGEGT. The CDR3 is 16 amino acids. CDR3 sequence reads: CASSYSPGQGGYEQYF. CDR3 nucleotide sequence: TGTGCCAGCAGTTACTCCCCGGGACAGGGGGGTTACGAGCAGTACTTC.

This sequence joins TRBV4-1 and TRBJ2-1; D call uncertain. Germline lookup yields CDR1 MGHRA and CDR2 YSYEKL. V lost 1 base and J 0 bases, leaving 13 bases between the germline ends. The length of the CDR3 is 17 residues. The CDR3: CASSQGLSGLSYNEQFF. The DNA for the CDR3 is TGCGCCAGCAGCCAAGGTCTCTCCGGGCTCTCCTACAATGAGCAGTTCTTC.

The chain combines TRBV6-5 with TRBJ2-7, with TRBD1 identical over 8 bases. The junction had 4 bases not matched to a gene; V was cut back by 4 bases and J by 2 bases. This CDR3 is 14 amino acids long. Germline CDR1 reads MNHEY; CDR2 reads SVGAGI. Here the CDR3 DNA reads TGTGCCAGCAGTTCCGGGACAGGTACCTACGAGCAGTACTTC. Translation gives CASSSGTGTYEQYF.

This chain connects TRBV10-3 to TRBJ1-2, with D uncertain. Germline V gives CDR1 ENHRY, CDR2 SYGVKD. There are 13 residues in the CDR3. With 2 bases removed from V and 4 bases from J, the gap between germline ends came to 8 bases. The CDR3, as DNA: TGTGCCATCAGTGAGATCCGGACCTATGGCTACACCTTC. Residues: CAISEIRTYGYTF.

This chain uses TRBV5-1 with TRBJ1-1; D might be TRBD1 (5 bases). With 4 bases removed from V and 0 bases from J, the gap between germline ends came to 13 bases. The germline CDR1 and CDR2 sequences are SGHRS and YFSETQ. The CDR3 covers 15 residues. CDR3 in amino acids: CASSLRDGMNTEAFF. CDR3 coding DNA: TGCGCCAGCAGCCTTCGGGACGGAATGAACACTGAAGCTTTCTTT.